The 23 T cell receptor beta chains listed next were all sequenced from one sample in a study of T cell responses to AZD1222 COVID-19 vaccine. Some clones are missing from TCRdb's copy, which holds only in-frame ones; the method was immunoSEQ multiplex PCR. The data hold about 95,000 clones, with approximately 88% observed a single time. Specimen: peripheral blood, collected on day 0 of AZD1222 vaccination. All receptors derive from an adult in good health.

This clone was picked up one time. The V gene is TRBV19, the J gene TRBJ2-2, with D unresolved. This CDR3 region has 15 residues. Trimming stripped 0 bases from V and 1 base from J, with 6 bases between. CDR1 and CDR2 (germline): LNHDA, SQIVND (reference sequence). In DNA form, the CDR3 reads TGTGCCAGTAGTATAGAGGGCTGGAACACCGGGGAGCTGTTTTTT. Its translation is CASSIEGWNTGELFF.

This chain links TRBV7-9 with TRBJ1-1, with 7 bases matching TRBD1. V lost 5 bases to trimming and J lost 0 bases; unmatched junction nucleotides: 12. The germline CDR1 and CDR2 sequences are SEHNR and FQNEAQ (reference sequence). The CDR3 runs 17 residues. The CDR3 spells CASSIGTAGLMNTEAFF. The DNA for the CDR3 is TGTGCCAGCAGCATCGGGACAGCGGGTCTCATGAACACTGAAGCTTTCTTT.

The chain links TRBV7-3 to TRBJ1-6, with TRBD1 as a possible D gene (6 bases). This CDR3 comprises 17 residues. V gave up 1 base and J gave up 9 bases, with 19 bases separating them. The germline CDR1 and CDR2 sequences are SGHTA and FQGTGA. The CDR3 loop is CASSLMIFRGRGSPLHF. For the CDR3, the DNA is TGTGCCAGCAGCTTAATGATATTTCGGGGGCGCGGTTCACCCCTCCACTTT.

CDR3 amino acids: CASGGGISGNTIYF. The CDR3 coding sequence is TGTGCCAGCGGGGGGGGAATCTCTGGAAACACCATATATTTT. The chain recombines TRBV27 with TRBJ1-3, with a tentative D call TRBD1 (5 bases). CDR1 MNHEY and CDR2 SMNVEV come from the germline V gene (reference sequence). The CDR3 sequence is 14 residues long. V was clipped by 8 bases and J by 0 bases, with 11 bases between them.

CDR3 sequence: CASSQRLAGFDEQYF. CDR3 DNA: TGTGCCAGCAGCCAGAGACTAGCGGGGTTCGACGAGCAGTACTTC. The chain is built from TRBV5-4 and TRBJ2-7; TRBD2 aligns across 11 bases. CDR1 is SGHNT, CDR2 YYREEE, per germline (reference sequence). The CDR3 consists of 15 residues. After removal of 4 bases from V and 5 bases from J, the junction contained 8 bases not matched to a gene. The full variable domain, its missing parts supplied by reference TRBV5-4 and TRBJ2-7, is ETGVTQSPTHLIKTRGQQVTLRCSSQSGHNTVSWYQQALGQGPQFIFQYYREEENGRGNFPPRFSGLQFPNYSSELNVNALELDDSALYLCASSQRLAGFDEQYFGPGTRLTVT.

Turning to this clone: Other DNA sequences from this sample encode an identical CDR3 as well. This chain joins TRBV11-2 and TRBJ2-1, with D unclear. This CDR3 is 11 amino acids long. Trimming removed 5 bases from V and 4 bases from J, with 3 bases in between. CDR1 SGHAT and CDR2 FQNNGV come from the germline V gene. CDR3 loop: CASSPYNEQFF. The CDR3 DNA reads as TGTGCCAGCAGCCCTTACAATGAGCAGTTCTTC.

V gene TRBV19 combines with J gene TRBJ2-7; 10 bases align to TRBD1. V shed 5 bases and J 5 bases; nucleotides not matched to a gene: 3. CDR3 length equals 13 residues. CDR1 LNHDA and CDR2 SQIVND come from the germline V gene (reference sequence). CDR3 amino acids: CASSPGTGDEQYF. The DNA for the CDR3 is TGTGCCAGTAGTCCCGGGACAGGGGACGAGCAGTACTTC.

The rearrangement joins TRBV6-5 to TRBJ1-2; TRBD1 might be the D (5 bases). V was shortened by 3 bases and J by 4 bases, with 12 bases between the two germline ends. The CDR3 runs 14 residues. CDR1 and CDR2 from the germline V gene are MNHEY and SVGAGI. CDR3 loop: CASSYAAGFYGYTF. CDR3 nucleotides: TGTGCCAGCAGTTATGCGGCAGGGTTCTATGGCTACACCTTC.

Concerning this clone itself: This sample includes further DNA sequences coding for the same CDR3. V is TRBV29-1 and J is TRBJ1-1; perhaps TRBD1 as D (6 bases). V was clipped by 6 bases and J by 0 bases, with 11 bases between them. The CDR3 has 13 amino acids. CDR1 and CDR2 from the germline V gene are SQVTM and ANQGSEA. CDR3 sequence reads: CSVGGQLNTEAFF. CDR3 DNA sequence: TGCAGCGTCGGCGGACAGCTGAACACTGAAGCTTTCTTT.

CDR3 DNA sequence: TGTGCCACCAGCAGTCCCGTTTACACTGAAGCTTTCTTT. Translation: CATSSPVYTEAFF. The genes are TRBV15 and TRBJ1-1; D unclear. Germline loops: CDR1 LNHNV, CDR2 YYDKDF (reference sequence). V lost 3 bases, J lost 3 bases, and 8 bases lay in between. This CDR3 is 13 amino acids long. The full variable domain, rest sourced from reference TRBV15 and TRBJ1-1, is DAMVIQNPRYQVTQFGKPVTLSCSQTLNHNVMYWYQQKSSQAPKLLFHYYDKDFNNEADTPDNFQSRRPNTSFCFLDIRSPGLGDTAMYLCATSSPVYTEAFFGQGTRLTVV.

V gene TRBV4-1 combines with J gene TRBJ1-4, with 9 bases that match TRBD1. J gave up 7 bases and V 0 bases, and 6 bases lay outside the gene matches. Germline values: CDR1 MGHRA, CDR2 YSYEKL. This CDR3 is built from 16 residues. CDR3 nucleotides: TGCGCCAGCAGCCAAGATGAGGGGACAGGGAGTGAAAAACTGTTTTTT. Residues: CASSQDEGTGSEKLFF.

The J gene is TRBJ2-7, the V gene TRBV3-1 (or the pseudogene TRBV3-2); TRBD2 matches 7 bases. This CDR3 has 16 residues. CDR1 and CDR2 from the germline V gene are LGHDT and YNNKEL (reference sequence). The J segment lost 0 bases and the V segment lost 1 base, leaving 6 bases of the junction unmatched. The DNA for the CDR3 is TGTGCCAGCAGCCAAGGGTCTAGCGGTAGCTCCTACGAGCAGTACTTC. This gives the protein CASSQGSSGSSYEQYF.

The V call is TRBV12-3 or TRBV12-4, the J call TRBJ1-2, with a tentative D call TRBD1 (5 bases). V shed 3 bases and J shed 8 bases, with 13 bases lying between them. This CDR3 comprises 13 residues. The CDR3 here is CASSFGGLSGYTF. For the CDR3, the DNA is TGTGCCAGCAGTTTTGGGGGGTTAAGCGGCTACACCTTC.

The sample holds one count of this clone. The chain is built from TRBV19 and TRBJ1-2, with D possibly being TRBD1 (5 bases). This CDR3 spans 13 amino acids. Trimming removed 3 bases from V and 3 bases from J, with 8 bases in between. Germline CDR1 and CDR2: LNHDA and SQIVND (reference sequence). CDR3 nucleotide sequence: TGTGCCAGTAGTATGAGGGGATACTATGGCTACACCTTC. This translates into CASSMRGYYGYTF.

This clone has a handful of counts. The chain recombines TRBV30 with TRBJ1-1; no clear D. Germline CDR1 is GTSNPN and CDR2 is SVGIG (reference sequence). The CDR3 covers 10 residues. Trimming removed 7 bases at V and 2 bases at J, with 5 bases between. The CDR3 loop reads CALKNTEAFF. DNA of the CDR3: TGTGCCTTAAAAAACACTGAAGCTTTCTTT.

The chain is built from TRBV4-3 and TRBJ1-6; no firm D call. This CDR3 is 16 amino acids long. CDR1 and CDR2 from the germline V gene are LGHNA and YSLEER. V was shortened by 0 bases and J by 6 bases, with 12 bases between the two germline ends. In DNA form, the CDR3 reads TGCGCCAGCAGCCAAGATCGTACGCTGACTAATTCACCCCTCCACTTT. Translating it yields CASSQDRTLTNSPLHF.

The V and J genes are TRBV6-1 and TRBJ2-1; perhaps TRBD1 as D (5 bases). This CDR3 spans 16 amino acids. V lost 2 bases and J lost 3, with 14 bases in between. Germline loops: CDR1 MNHNS, CDR2 SASEGT. The CDR3 coding sequence is TGTGCCAGCAGTGAACGGAACAGGTATCACTACAATGAGCAGTTCTTC. This codes for CASSERNRYHYNEQFF.

The gene calls are TRBV6-5 and TRBJ1-2, with TRBD1 as a possible D gene (5 bases). The CDR3 loop spans 14 amino acids. Germline V gives CDR1 MNHEY, CDR2 SVGAGI. Deletions cut 6 bases from V and 5 bases from J, with 16 bases between. The CDR3 nucleotides read TGTGCCAGCAGCCAATGGTCAGGGCTGTATGGCTACACCTTC. Encoded protein: CASSQWSGLYGYTF.

The chain is built from TRBV5-5 and TRBJ2-6, with D tentatively TRBD1 (5 bases). Deletions cut 4 bases from V and 3 bases from J, with 14 bases between. CDR1 and CDR2 (germline): SGHKS, YYEKEE (reference sequence). The CDR3 is 16 amino acids. Written as DNA, the CDR3 is TGTGCCAGCAGCCCGACAGATCGGGTTGGGGCCAACGTCCTGACTTTC. Its translation is CASSPTDRVGANVLTF.

This clone has a single count. The chain links TRBV2 to TRBJ2-7; unclear D gene. This CDR3 has 11 residues. Trimming shortened V by 7 bases and J by 3 bases, and 7 bases separated the two germline ends. The germline V gene encodes CDR1 SNHLY and CDR2 FYNNEI. CDR3 in amino acids: CASTDNYEQYF. The CDR3 nucleotides read TGTGCCAGCACCGACAACTACGAGCAGTACTTC.

The chain carries TRBV5-8 and TRBJ1-5; tentatively, D is TRBD1 (5 bases). Germline V gene lookup returns CDR1 SGHTS and CDR2 YDEGEE. This CDR3 contains 13 residues. The V gene lost 1 base and the J gene lost 7 bases, with 9 bases spanning the gap. The CDR3 region is CASSLYRDQPQHF. The CDR3 DNA sequence: TGTGCCAGCAGCTTGTACCGGGACCAGCCCCAGCATTTT. The complete variable domain, with remaining parts taken from reference TRBV5-8 and TRBJ1-5, reads EAGVTQSPTHLIKTRGQQATLRCSPISGHTSVYWYQQALGLGLQFLLWYDEGEERNRGNFPPRFSGRQFPNYSSELNVNALELEDSALYLCASSLYRDQPQHFGDGTRLSIL.

This clone has a handful of counts. The chain is built from TRBV18 and TRBJ2-1; 8 nucleotides align to TRBD1. The germline gives CDR1 KGHSH, CDR2 LQKENI. The ends lost 4 bases at V and 2 bases at J; junction bases unmatched: 4. The CDR3 spans 15 residues. The CDR3 protein is CASSRDRPPYNEQFF. CDR3 coding DNA: TGTGCCAGCTCACGGGACAGGCCCCCCTACAATGAGCAGTTCTTC.

The rearrangement joins TRBV7-3 to TRBJ2-1; 7 bases match TRBD2. Germline V gene lookup returns CDR1 SGHTA and CDR2 FQGTGA. V shed 4 bases, J shed 6 bases, and the junction held 3 bases outside the gene matches. CDR3 length: 13 amino acids. In DNA form, the CDR3 reads TGTGCCAGCAGCTCGGCGGGAGTCAATGAGCAGTTCTTC. Amino acids: CASSSAGVNEQFF.